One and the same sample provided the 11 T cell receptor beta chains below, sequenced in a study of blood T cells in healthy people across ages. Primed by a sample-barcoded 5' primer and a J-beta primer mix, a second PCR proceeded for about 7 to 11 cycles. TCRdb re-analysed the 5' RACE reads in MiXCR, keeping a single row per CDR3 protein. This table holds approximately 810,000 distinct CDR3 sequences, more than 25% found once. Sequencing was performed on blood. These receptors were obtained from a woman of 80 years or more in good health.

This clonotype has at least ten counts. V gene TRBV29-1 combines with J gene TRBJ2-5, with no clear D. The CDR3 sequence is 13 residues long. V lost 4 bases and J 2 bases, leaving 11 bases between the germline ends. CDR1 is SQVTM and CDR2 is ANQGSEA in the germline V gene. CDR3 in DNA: TGCAGCGTTGGGGCTTCCTCTCAAGAGACCCAGTACTTC. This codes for CSVGASSQETQYF.

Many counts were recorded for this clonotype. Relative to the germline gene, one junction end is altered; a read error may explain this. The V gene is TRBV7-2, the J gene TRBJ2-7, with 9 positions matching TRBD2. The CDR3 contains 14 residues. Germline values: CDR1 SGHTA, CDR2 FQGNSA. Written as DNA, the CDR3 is TGTGCCAGCAGCCTAGCGGGGAATGCATACGAGCAGTACTTC. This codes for CASSLAGNAYEQYF.

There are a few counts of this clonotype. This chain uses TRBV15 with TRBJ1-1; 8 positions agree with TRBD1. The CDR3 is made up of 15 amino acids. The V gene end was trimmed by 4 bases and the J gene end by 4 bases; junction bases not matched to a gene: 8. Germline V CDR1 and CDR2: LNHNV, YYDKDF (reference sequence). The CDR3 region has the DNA TGTGCCACCAGCACCCGGACAGGGAGCTCCACTGAAGCTTTCTTT. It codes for CATSTRTGSSTEAFF.

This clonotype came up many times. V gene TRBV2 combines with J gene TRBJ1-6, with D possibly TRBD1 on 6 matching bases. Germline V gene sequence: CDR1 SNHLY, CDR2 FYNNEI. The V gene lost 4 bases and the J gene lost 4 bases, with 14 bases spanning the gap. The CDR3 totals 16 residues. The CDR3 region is CASSGAGALYNSPLHF. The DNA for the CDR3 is TGTGCCAGCAGTGGCGCGGGGGCCCTTTATAATTCACCCCTCCACTTT.

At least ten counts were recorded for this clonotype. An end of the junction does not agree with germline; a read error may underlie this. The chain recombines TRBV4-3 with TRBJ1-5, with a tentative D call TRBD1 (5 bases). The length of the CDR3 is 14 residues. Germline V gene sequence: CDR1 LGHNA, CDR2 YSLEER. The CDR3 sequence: CASSGTAGNQPQHF. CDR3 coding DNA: TGTGCCAGCAGTGGGACCGCCGGCAATCAGCCCCAGCATTTT.

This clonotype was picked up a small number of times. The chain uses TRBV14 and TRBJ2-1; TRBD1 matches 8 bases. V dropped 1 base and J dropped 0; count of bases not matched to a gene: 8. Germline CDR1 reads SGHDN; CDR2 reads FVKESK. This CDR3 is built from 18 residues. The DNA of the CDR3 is TGTGCCAGCAGCCAAGGCCAGGGGGCGTCGAGCTCCTACAATGAGCAGTTCTTC. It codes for CASSQGQGASSSYNEQFF.

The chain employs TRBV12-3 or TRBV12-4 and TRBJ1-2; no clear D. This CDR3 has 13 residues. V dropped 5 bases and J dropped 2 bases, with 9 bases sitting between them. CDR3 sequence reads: CASSQHFNYGYTF. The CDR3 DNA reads TGTGCCAGCAGTCAACACTTCAACTATGGCTACACCTTC.

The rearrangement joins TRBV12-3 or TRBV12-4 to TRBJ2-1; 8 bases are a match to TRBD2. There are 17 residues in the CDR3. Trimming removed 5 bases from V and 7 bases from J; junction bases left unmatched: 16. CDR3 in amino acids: CASSPLAGTRMKNEQFF. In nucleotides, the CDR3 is TGTGCCAGCAGTCCTTTGGCCGGGACTAGGATGAAGAATGAGCAGTTCTTC.

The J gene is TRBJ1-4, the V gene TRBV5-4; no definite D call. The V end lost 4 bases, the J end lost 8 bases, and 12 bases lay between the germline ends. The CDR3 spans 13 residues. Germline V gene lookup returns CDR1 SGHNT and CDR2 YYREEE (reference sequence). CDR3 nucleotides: TGTGCCAGCAGCAGCGATCGGAGGGAAAAACTGTTTTTT. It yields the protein CASSSDRREKLFF. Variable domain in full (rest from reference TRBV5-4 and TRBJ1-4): ETGVTQSPTHLIKTRGQQVTLRCSSQSGHNTVSWYQQALGQGPQFIFQYYREEENGRGNFPPRFSGLQFPNYSSELNVNALELDDSALYLCASSSDRREKLFFGSGTQLSVL.

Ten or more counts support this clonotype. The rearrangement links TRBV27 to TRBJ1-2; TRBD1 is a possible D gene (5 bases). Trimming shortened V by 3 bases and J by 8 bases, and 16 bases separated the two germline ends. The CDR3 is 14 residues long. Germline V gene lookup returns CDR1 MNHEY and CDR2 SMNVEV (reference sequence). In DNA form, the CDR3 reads TGTGCCAGCAGTTTCTCAACGGGGACTATGGGCTACACCTTC. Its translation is CASSFSTGTMGYTF.

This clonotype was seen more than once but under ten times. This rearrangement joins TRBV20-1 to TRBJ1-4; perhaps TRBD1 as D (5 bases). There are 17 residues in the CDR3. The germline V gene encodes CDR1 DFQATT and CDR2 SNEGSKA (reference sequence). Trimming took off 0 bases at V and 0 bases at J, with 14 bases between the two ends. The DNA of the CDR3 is TGCAGTGCTAGAGATAGGCGGGGCAGCTCAACTAATGAAAAACTGTTTTTT. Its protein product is CSARDRRGSSTNEKLFF.